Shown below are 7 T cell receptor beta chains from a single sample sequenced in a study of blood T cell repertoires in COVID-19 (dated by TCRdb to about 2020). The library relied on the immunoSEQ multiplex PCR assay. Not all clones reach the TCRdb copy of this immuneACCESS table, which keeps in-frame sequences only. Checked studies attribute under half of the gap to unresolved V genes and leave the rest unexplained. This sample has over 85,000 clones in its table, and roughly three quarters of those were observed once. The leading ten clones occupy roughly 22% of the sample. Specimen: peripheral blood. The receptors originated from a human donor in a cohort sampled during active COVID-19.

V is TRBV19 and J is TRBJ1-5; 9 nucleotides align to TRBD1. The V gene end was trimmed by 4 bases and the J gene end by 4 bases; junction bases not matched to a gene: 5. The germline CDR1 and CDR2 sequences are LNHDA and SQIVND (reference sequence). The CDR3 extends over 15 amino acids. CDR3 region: CASSTQDRGNQPQHF. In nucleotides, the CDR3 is TGTGCCAGTAGTACCCAGGACAGGGGAAATCAGCCCCAGCATTTT.

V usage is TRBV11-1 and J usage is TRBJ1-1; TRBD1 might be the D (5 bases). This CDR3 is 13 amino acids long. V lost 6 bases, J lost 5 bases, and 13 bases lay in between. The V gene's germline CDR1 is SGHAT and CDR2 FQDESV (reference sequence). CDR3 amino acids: CASRHDSWTEAFF. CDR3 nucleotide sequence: TGTGCCAGCAGACACGACAGTTGGACTGAAGCTTTCTTT.

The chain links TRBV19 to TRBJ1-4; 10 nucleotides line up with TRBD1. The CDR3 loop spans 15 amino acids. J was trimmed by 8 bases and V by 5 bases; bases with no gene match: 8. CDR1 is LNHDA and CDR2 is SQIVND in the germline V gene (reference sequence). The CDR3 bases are TGTGCCAGTAGTGCAACCGGGACAGGGGACGAAAAACTGTTTTTT. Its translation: CASSATGTGDEKLFF.

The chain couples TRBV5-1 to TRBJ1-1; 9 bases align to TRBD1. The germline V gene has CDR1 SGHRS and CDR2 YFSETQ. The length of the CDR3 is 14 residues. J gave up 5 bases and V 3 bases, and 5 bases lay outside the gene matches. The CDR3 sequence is CASSSDRGETEAFF. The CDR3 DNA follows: TGCGCCAGCAGCTCTGACAGGGGGGAAACTGAAGCTTTCTTT. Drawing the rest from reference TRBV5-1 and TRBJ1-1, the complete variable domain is KAGVTQTPRYLIKTRGQQVTLSCSPISGHRSVSWYQQTPGQGLQFLFEYFSETQRNKGNFPGRFSGRQFSNSRSEMNVSTLELGDSALYLCASSSDRGETEAFFGQGTRLTVV.

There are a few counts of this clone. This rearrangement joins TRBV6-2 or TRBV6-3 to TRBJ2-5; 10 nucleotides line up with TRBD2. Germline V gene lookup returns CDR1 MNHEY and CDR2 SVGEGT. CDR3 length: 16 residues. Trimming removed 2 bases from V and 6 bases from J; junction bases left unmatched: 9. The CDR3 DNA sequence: TGTGCCAGCAGTTACCTTGCTAGCGGGAGTGAAAAGACCCAGTACTTC. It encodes CASSYLASGSEKTQYF.

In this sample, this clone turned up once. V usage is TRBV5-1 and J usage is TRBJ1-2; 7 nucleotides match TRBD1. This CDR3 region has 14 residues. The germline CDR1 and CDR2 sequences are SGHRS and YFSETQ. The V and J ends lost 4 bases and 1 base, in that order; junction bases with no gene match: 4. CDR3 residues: CASSEGQSNYGYTF. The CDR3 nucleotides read TGCGCCAGCAGCGAGGGACAGAGTAACTATGGCTACACCTTC.

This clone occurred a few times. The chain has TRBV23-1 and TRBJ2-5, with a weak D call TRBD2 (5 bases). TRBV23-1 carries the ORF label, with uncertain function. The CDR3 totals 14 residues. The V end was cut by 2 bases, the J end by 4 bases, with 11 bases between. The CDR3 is CASSQGGLGETQYF. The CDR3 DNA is TGCGCCAGCAGTCAAGGAGGTTTGGGAGAGACCCAGTACTTC.